This record looks at one T cell receptor (beta chain) sequence and its context. The antigen is not known. The CDR3 covers 17 residues. Looked up from germline, CDR1 is LNHNV and CDR2 is YYDKDF (reference sequence). V was clipped by 4 bases and J by 0 bases; unmatched bases: 10. The sample is drawn from a study of T cells in localized non-small cell lung cancer. Profiled with immunoSEQ multiplex PCR; TCRdb holds only in-frame clones, not every one. The sample has over 25,000 clones, about 91% seen once; the top ten hold approximately 5.4%. The study, taken as a whole, reports: Without multi-region sequencing, intratumor heterogeneity could not be excluded. Researchers found a median around 50 of the top 100 tumor clones in adjacent lung. Clonality peaked in uninvolved adjacent lung rather than tumor.

The clonotype originates from a man aged 40 to 75 with stage II lung adenocarcinoma. The sample in question was PBMCs, obtained before any cancer treatment. This sequence joins TRBV15 and TRBJ2-7; TRBD2 matches 9 bases. CDR3 sequence: CATSKRTSGPSSYEQYF. The CDR3 DNA follows: TGTGCCACCAGCAAGCGTACTAGCGGGCCTAGCTCCTACGAGCAGTACTTC.